Below, 13 T cell receptor beta chains from the same sample are listed, as sequenced in a study of blood T cell repertoires in COVID-19. TCRdb's table, derived via immunoSEQ multiplex PCR, lists solely in-frame clones and lacks some. Among 100,000 to 150,000 clones, 75% to 90% were seen once, and the ten largest hold 25% to 30%. The material sequenced was peripheral blood. The receptors here all came from a man in his sixties or seventies with active or convalescent COVID-19.

The chain carries TRBV24-1 and TRBJ1-6, with a possible D match to TRBD1 (6 bases). This CDR3 comprises 15 residues. The V end was cut by 5 bases, the J end by 7 bases, with 14 bases between. Germline V gene sequence: CDR1 KGHDR, CDR2 SFDVKD. CDR3 region: CATSVSSGENSPLHF. The CDR3 nucleotides read TGTGCCACCAGTGTATCCTCAGGGGAAAATTCACCCCTCCACTTT.

The chain carries TRBV14 and TRBJ1-2; 8 bases line up with TRBD1. Germline assignment: CDR1 SGHDN and CDR2 FVKESK. J was trimmed by 4 bases and V by 3 bases; bases with no gene match: 4. CDR3 size: 14 residues. The DNA of the CDR3 is TGTGCCAGCAGCCAGGGAACAGGGGGCTATGGCTACACCTTC. Its protein product is CASSQGTGGYGYTF.

This chain joins TRBV2 and TRBJ1-3; 9 bases line up with TRBD1. The V and J ends lost 0 bases and 4 bases, in that order; junction bases with no gene match: 4. The CDR3 is 16 amino acids. Germline CDR1 and CDR2: SNHLY and FYNNEI. CDR3 amino acids: CASSEADRGSGNTIYF. CDR3 bases: TGTGCCAGCAGTGAAGCGGACAGGGGATCGGGAAACACCATATATTTT.

This clone was seen only once. The chain uses TRBV6-5 and TRBJ1-2; tentatively, D is TRBD1 (6 bases). Trimming pared 6 bases from V and 1 base from J, leaving 12 bases between. The CDR3 sequence is 14 residues long. CDR1 and CDR2 from the germline V gene are MNHEY and SVGAGI. The CDR3 loop reads CASSPGVGNYGYTF. CDR3 bases: TGTGCCAGCAGCCCAGGGGTTGGTAACTATGGCTACACCTTC.

V usage is TRBV9 and J usage is TRBJ2-3; 9 positions match TRBD2. The CDR3 has 16 amino acids. Germline CDR1 and CDR2: SGDLS and YYNGEE. V shed 0 bases, J shed 3 bases, and the junction held 5 bases outside the gene matches. CDR3 protein: CASSVAGLAQTDTQYF. CDR3 nucleotide sequence: TGTGCCAGCAGCGTAGCGGGACTAGCCCAAACAGATACGCAGTATTTT.

The chain carries TRBV4-1 and TRBJ2-7, with 7 bases that match TRBD2. V lost 7 bases, J lost 7 bases, and 25 bases stayed unmatched. Germline V lookup: CDR1 MGHRA, CDR2 YSYEKL. This CDR3 contains 18 residues. CDR3 coding DNA: TGCGCCAGCACCCCCGGGGTATTAGGCGGGAGTTTGTCGGGGGAGCAGTACTTC. It is translated as CASTPGVLGGSLSGEQYF.

V and J are TRBV2 and TRBJ2-3; 7 bases map to TRBD2. The ends lost 4 bases at V and 5 bases at J; junction bases unmatched: 6. There are 14 residues in the CDR3. Per germline, CDR1 SNHLY and CDR2 FYNNEI. CDR3 DNA: TGTGCCAGCAGTGGGACTAGTAGGATAGATACGCAGTATTTT. This gives the protein CASSGTSRIDTQYF.

Here the CDR3 DNA reads TGTGCCAGCAGTAGCTGGACAGGGGGAAAAACAGATACGCAGTATTTT. Translation: CASSSWTGGKTDTQYF. This rearrangement joins TRBV27 to TRBJ2-3; 10 bases line up with TRBD1. The germline gives CDR1 MNHEY, CDR2 SMNVEV (reference sequence). The ends lost 5 bases at V and 3 bases at J; junction bases unmatched: 8. The CDR3 spans 16 residues.

The V and J genes are TRBV19 and TRBJ2-3; maybe TRBD2 (6 bases). Germline loops: CDR1 LNHDA, CDR2 SQIVND (reference sequence). The ends were cut back, 0 bases at V and 0 bases at J, with 13 bases in the middle. CDR3 length equals 17 residues. The CDR3 sequence: CASSIDPAGESTDTQYF. DNA of the CDR3: TGTGCCAGTAGTATAGATCCAGCGGGCGAAAGCACAGATACGCAGTATTTT.

The CDR3 protein is CASSYSGSRSDTQYF. Here the CDR3 DNA reads TGTGCCAGCAGTTACAGTGGGAGTCGATCAGATACGCAGTATTTT. V gene TRBV6-5 combines with J gene TRBJ2-3; D might be TRBD2 (5 bases). From germline, CDR1 is MNHEY and CDR2 SVGAGI. The CDR3 extends over 15 amino acids. Between the trimmed V and J ends, which lost 2 bases and 4 bases, there was a span of 13 bases.

This clone has just a few counts. The chain employs TRBV19 and TRBJ1-2; D not resolved. Germline CDR1 and CDR2: LNHDA and SQIVND (reference sequence). This CDR3 comprises 12 residues. The V gene lost 3 bases and the J gene lost 8 bases, with 10 bases spanning the gap. In DNA, the CDR3 is TGTGCCAGTAGTATCAGATCATCCGGCTACACCTTC. Protein sequence: CASSIRSSGYTF.

V and J are TRBV19 and TRBJ1-2, with 7 bases aligning to TRBD1. The germline V gene encodes CDR1 LNHDA and CDR2 SQIVND (reference sequence). V lost 0 bases, J lost 6 bases, and 10 bases stayed unmatched. The CDR3 totals 16 residues. This chain's CDR3 is CASSIDLQGGLDGYTF. The CDR3, as DNA: TGTGCCAGTAGTATAGATCTCCAGGGGGGATTGGATGGCTACACCTTC. Supplemented by reference TRBV19 and TRBJ1-2, the full variable domain reads DGGITQSPKYLFRKEGQNVTLSCEQNLNHDAMYWYRQDPGQGLRLIYYSQIVNDFQKGDIAEGYSVSREKKESFPLTVTSAQKNPTAFYLCASSIDLQGGLDGYTFGSGTRLTVV.

The chain couples TRBV3-1 (or the pseudogene TRBV3-2) to TRBJ1-2, with D perhaps TRBD1 (6 bases). V lost 1 base, J lost 8 bases, and 8 bases lay in between. CDR3 size: 12 residues. Germline CDR1 is LGHDT and CDR2 is YNNKEL (reference sequence). The CDR3 DNA sequence: TGTGCCAGCAGCCAAGCAGGGGTAGGCTACACCTTC. Amino acids: CASSQAGVGYTF.